Described below is a single TCR beta chain sequence and its context. Sequencing was performed with immunoSEQ multiplex PCR; in TCRdb, only in-frame clones are kept and a portion is missing. The sample consists of around 93,000 clones, more than 90% of them appearing once. This entry comes from a study of control samples from healthy donors and cancer patients. Germline CDR1 reads SEHNR; CDR2 reads FQNEAQ (reference sequence). The CDR3 sequence is 15 residues long. V lost 5 bases, J lost 0 bases, and 11 bases lay in between. The receptor was isolated from a human donor in good health. The donor label of this sample is uncertain. J is TRBJ2-1 and V is TRBV7-9; D is unresolved. The sequenced sample consisted of blood. CDR3: CASSTDSSSYNEQFF. The CDR3 DNA is TGTGCCAGCAGCACCGACTCGAGCTCCTACAATGAGCAGTTCTTC.